Below, one TCR beta chain is given with its context. Only in-frame clones appear in the TCRdb table, and some are missing; sequencing was by immunoSEQ multiplex PCR. The sample carries 100,000 to 130,000 clones, about 90% recorded once. V lost 5 bases to trimming and J lost 8 bases, with 4 bases between them. The CDR3 sequence is 11 residues long. Germline assignment: CDR1 SEHNR and CDR2 FQNEAQ (reference sequence). The data originate from a study of T cell responses to AZD1222 COVID-19 vaccine. The specimen comprised peripheral blood, sampled on day 0 of AZD1222 vaccination. This TCR derives from an adult in good health. The J gene is TRBJ1-6, the V gene TRBV7-9; D not certain. Here the CDR3 DNA reads TGTGCCAGCAGCGAAGATTCACCCCTCCACTTT. As protein: CASSEDSPLHF.